These 18 T cell receptor beta chains came from one sample sequenced in a study of early T cells in non-severe SARS-CoV-2 infection. MiXCR, applied by TCRdb to the 5' RACE reads, yields one record per CDR3 protein. In the table there are about 98,000 distinct CDR3 sequences, 9.5% to 11% of which are singletons. The sequenced sample consisted of whole blood. Receptors originate from an adult who was a healthcare worker with PCR-confirmed SARS-CoV-2 infection or an uninfected control (not recorded which).

A word on this clonotype: The junction does not match germline at one end; this may be a read error. The V gene is TRBV7-9, the J gene TRBJ2-7; 7 nucleotides agree with TRBD1. Germline V gives CDR1 SEHNR, CDR2 FQNEAQ (reference sequence). This CDR3 is built from 15 residues. The CDR3 is CASSLARDRSYEQYF. DNA for the CDR3: TGTGCCAGCAGCCTAGCCAGGGACAGATCCTACGAGCAGTACTTC. Drawing the rest from reference TRBV7-9 and TRBJ2-7, the complete variable domain is DTGVSQNPRHKITKRGQNVTFRCDPISEHNRLYWYRQTLGQGPEFLTYFQNEAQLEKSRLLSDRFSAERPKGSFSTLEIQRTEQGDSAMYLCASSLARDRSYEQYFGPGTRLTVT.

The genes are TRBV24-1 and TRBJ2-3; D possibly corresponds to TRBD2 (6 bases). V was pared by 0 bases and J by 3 bases, with 12 bases between. This CDR3 spans 16 amino acids. Germline CDR1 and CDR2: KGHDR and SFDVKD. The DNA for the CDR3 is TGTGCCACCAGTGATTTGTTCGGGAGTCGTACAGATACGCAGTATTTT. Translation gives CATSDLFGSRTDTQYF.

This clonotype was seen at least ten times. CDR3 coding DNA: TGTGCCAGCAAGGTTCGGAGGGGCACCGGGGAGCTGTTTTTT. This encodes CASKVRRGTGELFF. The chain has TRBV6-4 and TRBJ2-2, with D perhaps TRBD2 (6 bases). CDR3 length: 14 amino acids. Trimming took off 7 bases at V and 4 bases at J, with 13 bases between the two ends. Germline V gene sequence: CDR1 MRHNA, CDR2 SNTAGT.

V and J are TRBV9 and TRBJ1-1; D uncertain. Trimming pared 7 bases from V and 0 bases from J, leaving 7 bases between. Germline CDR1 and CDR2: SGDLS and YYNGEE. The length of the CDR3 is 12 residues. DNA of the CDR3: TGTGCCAGCGGCGGAATGAACACTGAAGCTTTCTTT. It is translated as CASGGMNTEAFF.

This clonotype was detected ten times or more. The DNA for the CDR3 is TGCAGTGCGGGGGGAGTAGCCTCCTACGAGCAGTACTTC. This encodes CSAGGVASYEQYF. The chain has TRBV20-1 and TRBJ2-7; D is possibly TRBD2 (6 bases). V was trimmed by 6 bases and J by 0 bases, leaving 12 bases between them. The CDR3 runs to 13 residues. The germline gives CDR1 DFQATT, CDR2 SNEGSKA (reference sequence).

There are many counts of this clonotype. The chain is built from TRBV10-2 and TRBJ2-5; 13 nucleotides agree with TRBD2. The junction had 11 bases not matched to a gene; V was cut back by 5 bases and J by 5 bases. The CDR3 is made up of 17 amino acids. The germline V gene encodes CDR1 WSHSY and CDR2 SAAADI. CDR3 in DNA: TGCGCCAGCAGTCATTCCTGGACTAGCGGGAGAGAGGAGACCCAGTACTTC. Amino acid sequence: CASSHSWTSGREETQYF.

The table lists this clonotype with a few counts. The V call is TRBV10-3, the J call TRBJ2-7, with 10 bases matching TRBD2. Germline V CDR1 and CDR2: ENHRY, SYGVKD. After removal of 6 bases from V and 5 bases from J, the junction contained 10 bases not matched to a gene. The CDR3 consists of 15 residues. In DNA, the CDR3 is TGTGCCATCAGACCAAGCGGGAGGGCCGCCGACGAGCAGTACTTC. It is translated as CAIRPSGRAADEQYF.

At least ten counts were recorded for this clonotype. The rearrangement joins TRBV19 to TRBJ2-3; tentatively, D is TRBD2 (7 bases). The V and J ends lost 7 bases and 4 bases respectively, with 24 bases between them. Germline lookup yields CDR1 LNHDA and CDR2 SQIVND (reference sequence). There are 17 residues in the CDR3. This CDR3 is CASNLRGGLPSADTQYF. The CDR3 coding sequence is TGTGCCAGTAACTTGAGGGGGGGACTCCCCTCTGCAGATACGCAGTATTTT.

V and J are TRBV15 and TRBJ2-5, with 8 positions matching TRBD2. Germline assignment: CDR1 LNHNV and CDR2 YYDKDF (reference sequence). The V segment lost 0 bases and the J segment 4 bases; nucleotides outside the gene matches: 10. The CDR3 loop spans 17 amino acids. The CDR3 reads CATSRDLTSVLGETQYF. The CDR3 nucleotides read TGTGCCACCAGCAGAGACTTGACTAGCGTTCTGGGAGAGACCCAGTACTTC.

This clonotype was seen ten or more times. CDR3 region: CSARPASGFRTQYF. In DNA, the CDR3 is TGCAGTGCGCGACCCGCTAGCGGGTTTAGGACCCAGTACTTC. The chain carries TRBV20-1 and TRBJ2-5, with TRBD2 matching over 8 bases. The V and J ends lost 6 bases and 7 bases, in that order; junction bases with no gene match: 13. Germline V gene data show CDR1 as DFQATT and CDR2 as SNEGSKA (reference sequence). The CDR3 spans 14 residues.

This clonotype appeared many times. The rearrangement joins TRBV27 to TRBJ2-5; 10 bases align to TRBD1. Trimming took 0 bases from V and 5 from J; bases not matched to a gene: 6. In germline, CDR1 is MNHEY, CDR2 SMNVEV (reference sequence). The CDR3 has 16 residues. Here the CDR3 reads CASSLSGTGAMETQYF. The CDR3 nucleotides are TGTGCCAGCAGTTTATCCGGGACAGGGGCGATGGAGACCCAGTACTTC.

This clonotype came up many times. The rearrangement uses TRBV7-2 and TRBJ1-5; unclear D gene. V was shortened by 2 bases and J by 4 bases, with 6 bases between the two germline ends. The CDR3 is made up of 13 amino acids. The germline gives CDR1 SGHTA, CDR2 FQGNSA. The CDR3 loop is CASSLQGNQPQHF. DNA of the CDR3: TGTGCCAGCAGCTTACAAGGGAATCAGCCCCAGCATTTT.

This clonotype was observed many times. The rearrangement links TRBV7-3 to TRBJ2-7; D remains ambiguous. Germline loops: CDR1 SGHTA, CDR2 FQGTGA. Trimming took 5 bases from V and 3 from J, leaving 11 bases between them. This CDR3 has 13 amino acids. The DNA for the CDR3 is TGTGCCAGCAGCCCCGGGCCAGGCTACGAGCAGTACTTC. Protein: CASSPGPGYEQYF.

This clonotype has a handful of counts. The rearrangement links TRBV24-1 to TRBJ1-1; D ambiguous. The CDR3 has 13 amino acids. Trimming left V 3 bases short and J 3 bases short, with 7 bases between. Germline CDR1 is KGHDR and CDR2 is SFDVKD. CDR3: CATSDPPDTEAFF. The DNA of the CDR3 is TGTGCCACCAGTGATCCCCCGGACACTGAAGCTTTCTTT.

This CDR3 reads CASSQDLRTSGITGELFF. CDR3 sequence (DNA): TGTGCCAGCAGCCAAGATCTGCGGACTAGCGGGATAACCGGGGAGCTGTTTTTT. The rearrangement links TRBV3-2 to TRBJ2-2; the DNA was not compared with TRBD2, the D call given in the table. TRBV3-2 is a known pseudogene. CDR3 size: 18 residues.

This clonotype was detected a few times. The rearrangement joins TRBV6-5 to TRBJ2-2; no clear D. The V end lost 1 base, the J end lost 0 bases, and 3 bases lay between the germline ends. This CDR3 has 14 residues. Germline CDR1 and CDR2: MNHEY and SVGAGI. DNA of the CDR3: TGTGCCAGCAGTTACTATCCGAACACCGGGGAGCTGTTTTTT. Its translation is CASSYYPNTGELFF.

This chain connects TRBV24-1 to TRBJ1-2, with D maybe TRBD1 (5 bases). The germline CDR1 and CDR2 sequences are KGHDR and SFDVKD. V lost 10 bases to trimming and J lost 5 bases, with 19 bases between them. This CDR3 region has 14 residues. CDR3 region: CATWDGDDAYGYTF. The CDR3 region has the DNA TGTGCCACTTGGGACGGCGACGATGCTTATGGCTACACCTTC.

This clonotype has at least ten counts. The chain links TRBV28 to TRBJ2-6, with unresolved D. The CDR3 totals 12 residues. The germline gives CDR1 MDHEN, CDR2 SYDVKM. The V gene lost 6 bases and the J gene lost 1 base, with 1 base spanning the gap. In DNA, the CDR3 is TGTGCCAGCAGGTCTGGGGCCAACGTCCTGACTTTC. Protein sequence: CASRSGANVLTF.